These 9 T cell receptor beta chains came from one sample sequenced in a study of cytomegalovirus exposure and HLA in healthy donors. Sequenced by immunoSEQ multiplex PCR; TCRdb stores in-frame clones only, minus some. Among 200,000 to 250,000 clones listed, roughly 84% were seen once. The specimen sequenced was PBMCs. Receptor source: a woman aged 18-29 years in good health and CMV-seropositive.

This chain connects TRBV11-2 to TRBJ2-7, with TRBD1 identical over 8 bases. This CDR3 is 15 amino acids long. Per germline, CDR1 SGHAT and CDR2 FQNNGV. V dropped 5 bases and J dropped 1; count of bases not matched to a gene: 7. The CDR3 region has the DNA TGTGCCAGCAGCCATACAGGGGGTTATTCCTACGAGCAGTACTTC. Translating it yields CASSHTGGYSYEQYF.

V is TRBV27 and J is TRBJ1-2; 8 bases line up with TRBD1. The CDR3 extends over 14 amino acids. V lost 2 bases to trimming and J lost 3 bases; unmatched junction nucleotides: 2. CDR1 is MNHEY and CDR2 is SMNVEV in the germline V gene (reference sequence). Here the CDR3 DNA reads TGTGCCAGCAGTTTAGCAGGGGGCCACTATGGCTACACCTTC. It yields the protein CASSLAGGHYGYTF.

This clone was picked up a small number of times. The chain employs TRBV2 and TRBJ2-7; possibly TRBD1 for D (5 bases). CDR3 length equals 14 residues. Trimming shortened V by 7 bases and J by 3 bases, and 16 bases separated the two germline ends. CDR1 and CDR2 from the germline V gene are SNHLY and FYNNEI. This chain's CDR3 is CASTRAMGNYEQYF. CDR3 sequence (DNA): TGTGCCAGCACCAGGGCCATGGGGAACTACGAGCAGTACTTC.

To note about this clone: At one of its ends the junction is not consistent with the germline gene, which may arise from a read error. J is TRBJ1-4 and V is TRBV5-4; 7 bases are a match to TRBD1. Germline lookup yields CDR1 SGHNT and CDR2 YYREEE (reference sequence). This CDR3 spans 13 amino acids. The CDR3 nucleotides are TGTGCCAGCAGCGGAACAGGGGATGAGAAACTGTTTTTT. Translated, it gives CASSGTGDEKLFF. The complete variable domain, with remaining parts taken from reference TRBV5-4 and TRBJ1-4, reads ETGVTQSPTHLIKTRGQQVTLRCSSQSGHNTVSWYQQALGQGPQFIFQYYREEENGRGNFPPRFSGLQFPNYSSELNVNALELDDSALYLCASSGTGDEKLFFGSGTQLSVL.

The rearrangement links TRBV11-2 to TRBJ1-5; TRBD1 is a possible D gene (6 bases). Germline V CDR1 and CDR2: SGHAT, FQNNGV. With 3 bases removed from V and 5 bases from J, the gap between germline ends came to 11 bases. The CDR3 totals 14 residues. The CDR3 region is CASSFGGLDQPQHF. The CDR3 coding sequence is TGTGCCAGCAGCTTCGGGGGGCTCGATCAGCCCCAGCATTTT.

The gene calls are TRBV28 and TRBJ2-7, with TRBD1 identical over 8 bases. CDR3 length: 13 residues. The germline V gene encodes CDR1 MDHEN and CDR2 SYDVKM. With V trimmed by 6 bases and J by 7 bases, 8 bases remained unmatched. The CDR3, as DNA: TGTGCCAGCAGAGGACAGGGACACGGTGAGCAGTACTTC. This gives the protein CASRGQGHGEQYF.

CDR3: CASSQEHHNEQFF. The CDR3 DNA follows: TGTGCCAGTTCGCAGGAACATCACAATGAGCAGTTCTTC. V is TRBV9 and J is TRBJ2-1; D is uncertain. This CDR3 comprises 13 residues. Germline lookup yields CDR1 SGDLS and CDR2 YYNGEE. V was pared by 8 bases and J by 5 bases, with 14 bases between.

This clone was counted between two and nine times. V and J are TRBV30 and TRBJ1-5; tentative D call: TRBD1 (6 bases). From germline, CDR1 is GTSNPN and CDR2 SVGIG (reference sequence). CDR3 size: 14 residues. Trimming left V 3 bases short and J 6 bases short, with 15 bases between. The CDR3 coding sequence is TGTGCCTGGAGCCCCGGCAGGGGCACTCAGCCCCAGCATTTT. It translates to CAWSPGRGTQPQHF. Full variable domain (rest looked up from reference TRBV30 and TRBJ1-5): SQTIHQWPATLVQPVGSPLSLECTVEGTSNPNLYWYRQAAGRGLQLLFYSVGIGQISSEVPQNLSASRPQDRQFILSSKKLLLSDSGFYLCAWSPGRGTQPQHFGDGTRLSIL.

The rearrangement joins TRBV9 to TRBJ2-7; D is perhaps TRBD2 (5 bases). V was clipped by 2 bases and J by 3 bases, with 6 bases between them. Germline lookup yields CDR1 SGDLS and CDR2 YYNGEE. The CDR3 runs to 12 residues. CDR3 region: CASSVGDYEQYF. As DNA, the CDR3 is TGTGCCAGCAGCGTGGGAGACTACGAGCAGTACTTC.